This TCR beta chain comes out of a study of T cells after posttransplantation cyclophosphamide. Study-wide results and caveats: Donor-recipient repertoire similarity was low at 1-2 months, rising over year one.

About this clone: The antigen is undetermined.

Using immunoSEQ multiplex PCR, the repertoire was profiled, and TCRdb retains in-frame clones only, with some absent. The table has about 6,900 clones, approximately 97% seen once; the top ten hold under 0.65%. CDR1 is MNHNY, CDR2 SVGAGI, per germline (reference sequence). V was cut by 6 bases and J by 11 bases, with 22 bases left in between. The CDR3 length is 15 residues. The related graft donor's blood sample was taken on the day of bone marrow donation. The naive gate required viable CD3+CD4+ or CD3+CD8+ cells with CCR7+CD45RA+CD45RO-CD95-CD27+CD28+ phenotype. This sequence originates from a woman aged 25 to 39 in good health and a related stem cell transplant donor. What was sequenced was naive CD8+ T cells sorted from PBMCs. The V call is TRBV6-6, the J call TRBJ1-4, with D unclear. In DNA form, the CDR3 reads TGTGCCAGCAGCGGATACATCTCCGAGAAGAGGAAACTGTTTTTT. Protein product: CASSGYISEKRKLFF.